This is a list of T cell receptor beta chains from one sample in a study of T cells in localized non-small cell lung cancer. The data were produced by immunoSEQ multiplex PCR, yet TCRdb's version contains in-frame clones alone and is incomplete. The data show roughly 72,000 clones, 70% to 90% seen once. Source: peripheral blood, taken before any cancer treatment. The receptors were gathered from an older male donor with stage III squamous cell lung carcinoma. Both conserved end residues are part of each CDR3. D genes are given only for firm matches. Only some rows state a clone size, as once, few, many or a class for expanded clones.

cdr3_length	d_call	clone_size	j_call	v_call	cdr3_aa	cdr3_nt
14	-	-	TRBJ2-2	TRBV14	CASNQKLNTGELFF	TGTGCCAGCAACCAGAAATTAAACACCGGGGAGCTGTTTTTT
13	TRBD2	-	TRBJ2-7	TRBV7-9	CASSVAGGPKQYF	TGTGCCAGCAGTGTAGCGGGGGGGCCAAAGCAGTACTTC
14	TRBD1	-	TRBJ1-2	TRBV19	CASSLSTGRYGYTF	TGTGCCAGTAGTTTATCGACAGGGCGCTATGGCTACACCTTC
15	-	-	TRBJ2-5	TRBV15	CATSRDDWTEETQYF	TGTGCCACCAGCAGAGATGATTGGACTGAAGAGACCCAGTACTTC
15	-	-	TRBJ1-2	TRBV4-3	CASSQDRGQSYGYTF	TGCGCCAGCAGCCAAGATCGCGGTCAGTCCTATGGCTACACCTTC
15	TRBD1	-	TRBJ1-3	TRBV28	CASRGTGASGNTIYF	TGTGCCAGCAGGGGGACAGGAGCCTCTGGAAACACCATATATTTT
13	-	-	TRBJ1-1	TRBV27	CASLTWGGTEAFF	TGTGCCAGCCTTACATGGGGGGGCACTGAAGCTTTCTTT
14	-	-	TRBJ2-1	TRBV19	CASKIGRSYNEQFF	TGTGCCAGTAAGATCGGCAGAAGCTACAATGAGCAGTTCTTC
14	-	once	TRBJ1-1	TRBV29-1	CSVVEGRGSTEAFF	TGCAGCGTTGTTGAGGGCAGGGGATCCACTGAAGCTTTCTTT
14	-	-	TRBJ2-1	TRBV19	CASSTQGIHNEQFF	TGTGCCAGTAGTACGCAGGGGATACACAATGAGCAGTTCTTC
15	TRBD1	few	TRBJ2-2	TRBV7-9	CASSRTGVSTGELFF	TGTGCCAGCAGCCGGACAGGGGTTTCGACCGGGGAGCTGTTTTTT
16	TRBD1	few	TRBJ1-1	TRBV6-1	CASSDDRGSLNTEAFF	TGTGCCAGCAGTGATGACAGGGGGTCCCTGAACACTGAAGCTTTCTTT
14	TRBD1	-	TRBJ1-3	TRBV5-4	CASTQQGRGNTIYF	TGTGCCAGCACCCAACAGGGGAGGGGAAACACCATATATTTT
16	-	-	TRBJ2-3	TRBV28	CASSLLRGGRTDTQYF	TGTGCCAGCAGTTTATTAAGGGGGGGTCGTACAGATACGCAGTATTTT
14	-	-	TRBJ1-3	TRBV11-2	CASSLGRTRNTIYF	TGTGCCAGCAGCTTGGGTAGGACCAGAAACACCATATATTTT
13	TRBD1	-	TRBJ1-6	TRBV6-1	CAGGTANNSPLHF	TGTGCCGGAGGGACAGCAAATAATTCACCCCTCCACTTT
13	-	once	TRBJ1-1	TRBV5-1	CASRFSDNTEAFF	TGCGCCAGCAGGTTCAGTGACAACACTGAAGCTTTCTTT
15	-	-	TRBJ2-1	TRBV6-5	CASSYSRDYPNEQFF	TGTGCCAGCAGTTACTCTCGAGACTACCCCAATGAGCAGTTCTTC
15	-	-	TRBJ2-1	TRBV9	CASSVQASSYNEQFF	TGTGCCAGCAGCGTACAGGCCAGCTCCTACAATGAGCAGTTCTTC
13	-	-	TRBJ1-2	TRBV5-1	CASSLEGVDGYTF	TGCGCCAGCAGCTTAGAAGGGGTGGATGGCTACACCTTC
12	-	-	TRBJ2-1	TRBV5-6	CASSFVRGGQFF	TGTGCCAGCAGCTTCGTCAGGGGAGGGCAATTCTTC
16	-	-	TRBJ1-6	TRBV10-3	CAISDAVSSYNSPLHF	TGTGCCATCAGTGACGCCGTAAGCTCCTATAATTCACCCCTCCACTTT
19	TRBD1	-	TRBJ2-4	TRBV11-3	CASSLGAGQATLAKNIQYF	TGTGCCAGCAGCTTAGGGGCCGGACAGGCCACACTAGCCAAAAACATTCAGTACTTC
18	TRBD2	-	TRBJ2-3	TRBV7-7	CASSSGLAGSTSTDTQYF	TGTGCCAGCAGCTCGGGACTAGCGGGGTCGACTAGCACAGATACGCAGTATTTT
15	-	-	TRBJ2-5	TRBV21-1	CASSKRETARETQYF	TGTGCCAGCAGCAAAAGGGAGACTGCCCGGGAGACCCAGTACTTC
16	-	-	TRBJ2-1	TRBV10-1	CASSDTDGHSYNEQFF	TGCGCCAGCAGTGATACGGACGGGCACTCCTACAATGAGCAGTTCTTC
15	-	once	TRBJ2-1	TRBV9	CASSLRALAVNEQFF	TGTGCCAGCAGCCTCCGGGCCCTCGCGGTCAATGAGCAGTTCTTC
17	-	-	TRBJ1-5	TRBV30	CAWSVQSLADRVQPQHF	TGTGCCTGGAGTGTACAATCTTTGGCAGACCGGGTTCAGCCCCAGCATTTT
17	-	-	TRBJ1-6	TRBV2	CASVLGLQSSYNSPLHF	TGTGCCAGCGTCCTCGGACTGCAGAGCTCCTATAATTCACCCCTCCACTTT
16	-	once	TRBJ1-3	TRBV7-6	CASSLTDSISGNTIYF	TGTGCCAGCAGCTTAACGGACAGCATCTCTGGAAACACCATATATTTT
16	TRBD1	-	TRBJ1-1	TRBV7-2	CASSPAAGQVNRGAFF	TGTGCCAGCAGCCCCGCGGCGGGACAGGTAAACAGGGGTGCTTTCTTT
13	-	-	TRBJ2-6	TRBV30	CAWSVIGANVLTF	TGTGCCTGGAGTGTTATCGGGGCCAACGTCCTGACTTTC
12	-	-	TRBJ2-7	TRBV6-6	CASSYGGQWQYF	TGTGCCAGCAGTTACGGGGGGCAGTGGCAGTACTTC
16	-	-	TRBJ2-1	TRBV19	CASKGGAGSSYNEQFF	TGTGCCAGTAAGGGGGGAGCCGGGAGCTCCTACAATGAGCAGTTCTTC
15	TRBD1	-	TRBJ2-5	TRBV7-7	CASSRDRGERETQYF	TGTGCTAGCAGCAGGGACAGGGGAGAGCGAGAGACCCAGTACTTC
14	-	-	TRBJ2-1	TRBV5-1	CASSLASSYNEQFF	TGCGCCAGCAGCTTGGCGAGCTCCTACAATGAGCAGTTCTTC
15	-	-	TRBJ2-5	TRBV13	CASSSSGSRGETQYF	TGTGCCAGCAGCTCCAGCGGGTCTAGGGGGGAGACCCAGTACTTC
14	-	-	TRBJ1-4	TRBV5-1	CASSLGMFNEKLFF	TGCGCCAGCAGCTTGGGGATGTTTAATGAAAAACTGTTTTTT
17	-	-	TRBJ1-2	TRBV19	CASSIIQGSGINYGYTF	TGTGCCAGTAGTATCATCCAGGGTTCGGGGATTAACTATGGCTACACCTTC
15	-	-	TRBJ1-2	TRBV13	CASSLITRSNYGYTF	TGTGCCAGCAGCTTAATCACGAGATCTAACTATGGCTACACCTTC
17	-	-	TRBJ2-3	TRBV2	CASSEARRGTYTDTQYF	TGTGCCAGCAGTGAAGCGCGAAGAGGGACATACACAGATACGCAGTATTTT
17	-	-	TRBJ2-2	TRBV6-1	CASSEQPLPANTGELFF	TGTGCCAGCAGTGAACAGCCCCTACCTGCGAACACCGGGGAGCTGTTTTTT